A selection of T cell receptor beta chains follows, all from one sample in a study of blood T cell repertoires in COVID-19. Assay: immunoSEQ multiplex PCR; the TCRdb copy retains only in-frame clones and omits some. Of about 200,000 clones in the sample, just under 85% are singletons; the top ten hold around 0.93%. Source material: peripheral blood. Receptor source: a man aged 55 to 69 with COVID-19, enrolled during active disease. Both conserved end residues are part of each CDR3. The D gene is left open where the match is weak. Rows may omit the clone size; those that give it use once, few, many or a size class.

V gene	clone size	J gene	D gene	CDR3 DNA	CDR3 protein
TRBV28	NA	TRBJ2-1	NA	TGTGCCAGCAGTTTGCGGAATGAGCAGTTCTTC	CASSLRNEQFF
TRBV10-2	NA	TRBJ1-4	NA	TGCGCCAGCAGTGTTGGAGGCGTGGATGAAAAACTGTTTTTT	CASSVGGVDEKLFF
TRBV6-1	NA	TRBJ2-2	TRBD1	TGTGCCAGCAGTGTCAGAGGGACAGGGGGCACCGGGGAGCTGTTTTTT	CASSVRGTGGTGELFF
TRBV28	NA	TRBJ1-4	NA	TGTGCCAGCGTCTCAGGGTCTTCAAATGAAAAACTGTTTTTT	CASVSGSSNEKLFF
TRBV2	NA	TRBJ2-3	NA	TGTGCCACCGGGTGGGGCGGTAGCACAGATACGCAGTATTTT	CATGWGGSTDTQYF
TRBV5-6	NA	TRBJ2-3	TRBD1	TGTGCCAGCAGCTTGGAGGCAGGGGGCGCAGATACGCAGTATTTT	CASSLEAGGADTQYF
TRBV6-5	NA	TRBJ2-3	NA	TGTGCCAGCAGATCCGTGGGGCGCAGCACAGATACGCAGTATTTT	CASRSVGRSTDTQYF
TRBV19	once	TRBJ2-7	TRBD1	TGTGCCAGCCGGGACAGGGGGTCAGGTGCCTACGAGCAGTACTTC	CASRDRGSGAYEQYF
TRBV4-3	few	TRBJ1-2	NA	TGCGCCAGCAGCCACCCCGGGGGGTATGGCTACACCTTC	CASSHPGGYGYTF
TRBV18	NA	TRBJ1-5	NA	TGTGCCAGCTCACCACCCGGGACACGTGTTAATCAGCCCCAGCATTTT	CASSPPGTRVNQPQHF
TRBV6-5	NA	TRBJ1-2	NA	TGTGCCAGCAGTTACTCTGGCAACAATGGCTACACCTTC	CASSYSGNNGYTF
TRBV18	NA	TRBJ1-6	NA	TGTGCCAGCTCACCGGCCGGGACTCTGAGTAATTCACCCCTCCACTTT	CASSPAGTLSNSPLHF
TRBV6-5	NA	TRBJ1-4	NA	TGTGCCAGCAAATACGGGGGTAGTGAAAAACTGTTTTTT	CASKYGGSEKLFF
TRBV28	NA	TRBJ1-2	TRBD1	TGTGCCAGCAGTTTTTACGAGGGGGCCGGGGGCTACACCTTC	CASSFYEGAGGYTF
TRBV7-2	NA	TRBJ1-6	NA	TGTGCCAGCAGCTTAAGGCAGGTCTGGGCCAATTCACCCCTCCACTTT	CASSLRQVWANSPLHF
TRBV15	NA	TRBJ1-3	NA	TGTGCCACCAGCAGAGATACCCGTAGCTCTGGAAACACCATATATTTT	CATSRDTRSSGNTIYF
TRBV27	once	TRBJ1-2	NA	TGTGCCAGCAGTTTATCCCTAGCTAACTATGGCTACACCTTC	CASSLSLANYGYTF
TRBV5-1	NA	TRBJ1-5	NA	TGCGCCAGCAGCTTGGACGGGGGGCGGCAGCCCCAGCATTTT	CASSLDGGRQPQHF
TRBV19	NA	TRBJ2-2	TRBD2	TGTGCCAGTAGCCGGACTAGCGGGAGGGCCGCCGGGGAGCTGTTTTTT	CASSRTSGRAAGELFF
TRBV18	NA	TRBJ1-3	NA	TGTGCCAGCTCACCAGCTATTCTGTCTGGAAACACCATATATTTT	CASSPAILSGNTIYF
TRBV2	NA	TRBJ2-5	NA	TGTGCCAGCAGGGACTTTCGGCGAGAGACCCAGTACTTC	CASRDFRRETQYF
TRBV5-6	NA	TRBJ1-5	NA	TGTGCCAGCAGCTTGAGGGGAGGGAACAATCAGCCCCAGCATTTT	CASSLRGGNNQPQHF
TRBV3-1/TRBV3-2	NA	TRBJ2-2	TRBD1	TGTGCCAGCAGCTCCCGACAGGGCGGGGAGCTGTTTTTT	CASSSRQGGELFF
TRBV15	NA	TRBJ2-1	TRBD1	TGTGCCACCAGCAGAGAGGACAGGCTGTCCTACAATGAGCAGTTCTTC	CATSREDRLSYNEQFF
TRBV28	NA	TRBJ1-2	TRBD1	TGTGCCAGCAGAGAAGCAGGGGGTGGCTACACCTTC	CASREAGGGYTF
TRBV11-1	NA	TRBJ2-7	NA	TGTGCCAGCAGTCCCCCGACAGGCCCTTCCTACGAGCAGTACTTC	CASSPPTGPSYEQYF
TRBV27	NA	TRBJ2-3	NA	TGTGCCAGCAGTTTCATACTAGCATCTAGCACAGATACGCAGTATTTT	CASSFILASSTDTQYF
TRBV19	few	TRBJ1-5	TRBD1	TGTGCCAGTAGTATAGCCCTAGGACAGGTGGGTCAGCCCCAGCATTTT	CASSIALGQVGQPQHF
TRBV7-9	NA	TRBJ1-6	NA	TGTGCCAGCAGCCTCCGGGACATCAGCCTCCACTTT	CASSLRDISLHF
TRBV11-3	NA	TRBJ2-2	TRBD1	TGTGCCAGCAGCTTAGGGGGACAGTCCACCGGGGAGCTGTTTTTT	CASSLGGQSTGELFF
TRBV7-9	NA	TRBJ2-3	TRBD2	TGTGCCAGCAGCTTAACGGGAGGAGATACGCAGTATTTT	CASSLTGGDTQYF
TRBV27	once	TRBJ2-7	TRBD1	TGTGCCAGCCTACCAAACGCTGGGGACAGGACCTACGAGCAGTACTTC	CASLPNAGDRTYEQYF
TRBV6-5	NA	TRBJ1-6	TRBD1	TGTGCCAGCCGGACAGGGACTTCACCCCTCCACTTT	CASRTGTSPLHF
TRBV2	NA	TRBJ2-2	NA	TGTGCCAGCAGCGTTCAGGGAATTAAGAACACCGGGGAGCTGTTTTTT	CASSVQGIKNTGELFF
TRBV28	NA	TRBJ1-5	NA	TGTGCCAGCACAAGCGGAAACCTAATCAATCAGCCCCAGCATTTT	CASTSGNLINQPQHF
TRBV12-3/TRBV12-4	few	TRBJ1-2	TRBD1	TGTGCCAGCAGTCCAGACAGGGGCTATGGCTACACCTTC	CASSPDRGYGYTF
TRBV11-1	NA	TRBJ2-7	NA	TGTGCCAGCAGTTCGAGCGGATCCACCTCCTACGAGCAGTACTTC	CASSSSGSTSYEQYF
TRBV6-5	NA	TRBJ1-1	NA	TGTGCGGGCGGGTGGAGGAACACTGAAGCTTTCTTT	CAGGWRNTEAFF
TRBV15	NA	TRBJ2-7	TRBD1	TGTGCCACCAGCGGAGGGACAGGGCGGTCGCGGGAGCAGTACTTC	CATSGGTGRSREQYF
TRBV7-2	NA	TRBJ2-7	NA	TGTGCCAGCAGCTTAACTGTGGTCTACGAGCAGTACTTC	CASSLTVVYEQYF
TRBV11-2	NA	TRBJ1-1	NA	TGTGCCAGCAGCTTAGATCCGAGTACGCACACTGAAGCTTTCTTT	CASSLDPSTHTEAFF
TRBV5-1	NA	TRBJ1-1	NA	TGCGCCAACAGCTTGCAGGGAGGAACTGAAGCTTTCTTT	CANSLQGGTEAFF
TRBV27	NA	TRBJ2-1	NA	TGTGCCAGCAGTTCCCGACAGGGCGGGACTAGAGGGTCCTACAATGAGCAGTTCTTC	CASSSRQGGTRGSYNEQFF
TRBV9	NA	TRBJ2-5	TRBD2	TGTGCCAGCAGCGTAGGACTAGCGGAAGAGACCCAGTACTTC	CASSVGLAEETQYF
TRBV5-1	NA	TRBJ2-3	NA	TGCGCCAGCAGCCGATTCTCGGGTTCTACTAGCACAGATACGCAGTATTTT	CASSRFSGSTSTDTQYF
TRBV19	NA	TRBJ2-5	NA	TGTGCCAGTAGTATTCCTAGGACAGCTGGACAAGAGACCCAGTACTTC	CASSIPRTAGQETQYF
TRBV3-1/TRBV3-2	NA	TRBJ1-5	NA	TGTGCCAGCAGCCAAGCGGTAGTTGATCAGCCCCAGCATTTT	CASSQAVVDQPQHF
TRBV6-5	NA	TRBJ1-1	NA	TGTGCCAGCAGGCGGGAAACTGAAGCTTTCTTT	CASRRETEAFF
TRBV5-1	NA	TRBJ2-1	TRBD2	TGCGCCAGCAGCTTGCAACTAGCGGGAGACAATGAGCAGTTCTTC	CASSLQLAGDNEQFF
TRBV6-5	few	TRBJ1-2	NA	TGTGCCAGCAGTTACACGACATCCAACCGCTACACCTTC	CASSYTTSNRYTF
TRBV11-2	NA	TRBJ1-2	TRBD1	TGTGCCAGCAGCCCAGGACAGGCCCCGTGGGGCTACACCTTC	CASSPGQAPWGYTF
TRBV29-1	few	TRBJ1-2	NA	TGCAGCGCGAATCTTGGGACTGCCTATGGCTACACCTTC	CSANLGTAYGYTF
TRBV24-1	NA	TRBJ2-7	NA	TGTGCCACCAGTGATTTGAACAGGGACGAGCAGTACTTC	CATSDLNRDEQYF
TRBV5-6	NA	TRBJ2-2	TRBD2	TGTGCCAGCAGCTTGCTTCGGACTAGCGGGAGCACCGGGGAGCTGTTTTTT	CASSLLRTSGSTGELFF
TRBV11-2	once	TRBJ1-6	NA	TGTGCCAGCAGCTTAACCTCAGGGAGGGGTTCACCCCTCCACTTT	CASSLTSGRGSPLHF
TRBV5-6	NA	TRBJ1-6	TRBD1	TGTGCCAGCAGCATCGGACAGGGGAGGTCACCCCTCCACTTT	CASSIGQGRSPLHF
TRBV6-1	NA	TRBJ1-5	NA	TGTGCCAGCAGTGTAGTCCACGGGACTCCCAATCAGCCCCAGCATTTT	CASSVVHGTPNQPQHF
TRBV3-1/TRBV3-2	NA	TRBJ2-5	NA	TGTGCCAGCAGAGAACAGGGCCAAGAGACCCAGTACTTC	CASREQGQETQYF
TRBV28	NA	TRBJ1-3	TRBD1	TGTGCCAGCAGTTGGACAGGGAGAGGAAACACCATATATTTT	CASSWTGRGNTIYF